This is a list of T cell receptor beta chains from one sample in a study of T-cell memory formation after mild COVID-19. TCRdb called the 5' RACE reads again in MiXCR, with one record for every CDR3 protein. The table shows about 260,000 distinct CDR3 sequences, with roughly 17% occurring only once. The specimen was PBMCs or a T cell subset sorted from them (not recorded which). Source of these receptors: a man aged 18 to 35 who had mild COVID-19 (a few samples of this study predate the infection). Cell type and time point are not known. The conserved cysteine and the conserved F or W are not part of the CDR3 here.

>TRBV28|TRBJ1-2
ASSLYQGKGYT
>TRBV5-1|TRBJ1-3
ASSADTASGNTIY
>TRBV12-3/TRBV12-4|TRBJ1-6
ASSGQLNSPLH
>TRBV7-3|TRBJ2-3
ASSQDWADTQY
>TRBV5-4|TRBJ2-3
ASSLGATLTDTQY
>TRBV5-1|TRBJ2-7
ASRHPPTAYEQY
>TRBV29-1|TRBJ1-2
SVDPGTYGYT
>TRBV6-6|TRBJ2-5
ASSYRSGLWETQY
>TRBV7-3|TRBJ2-1
ASSPGTGGYNEQF
>TRBV12-3/TRBV12-4|TRBJ2-5
ASSPEEETQY
>TRBV20-1|TRBJ2-7
SASQVYEQY
>TRBV10-3|TRBJ2-1
AIGPGTGYNEQF
>TRBV12-3/TRBV12-4|TRBJ1-5
ASSLGAGDQPQH
>TRBV6-5|TRBJ1-5
ASTPREGQPQH
>TRBV6-2/TRBV6-3|TRBJ1-2
ASRTGGQGTYGYT
>TRBV5-1|TRBJ2-5
ASSPGSGGHQETQY
>TRBV5-1|TRBJ2-1
ASSPRQGSYNEQF
>TRBV4-3|TRBJ1-2
ASSPWDRAVRGYT
>TRBV30|TRBJ1-4
AWSSASNEKLF
>TRBV4-3|TRBJ1-1
ASSQDSRVNTEAF
>TRBV6-6|TRBJ2-5
ASSYSWGQGAETQY
>TRBV7-2|TRBJ2-3
ASSLRTSTDTQY
>TRBV11-2|TRBJ2-5
ASSLRWGETQY
>TRBV20-1|TRBJ2-1
SASGQGGYNEQF
>TRBV20-1|TRBJ2-5
SARPGHLQETQY
>TRBV25-1|TRBJ1-6
ASSEHDNSPLH
>TRBV6-5|TRBJ2-6
ASAESGANVLT
>TRBV5-1|TRBJ2-3
ASSLEGAQY
>TRBV7-2|TRBJ2-2
ASSSSGPNTGELF